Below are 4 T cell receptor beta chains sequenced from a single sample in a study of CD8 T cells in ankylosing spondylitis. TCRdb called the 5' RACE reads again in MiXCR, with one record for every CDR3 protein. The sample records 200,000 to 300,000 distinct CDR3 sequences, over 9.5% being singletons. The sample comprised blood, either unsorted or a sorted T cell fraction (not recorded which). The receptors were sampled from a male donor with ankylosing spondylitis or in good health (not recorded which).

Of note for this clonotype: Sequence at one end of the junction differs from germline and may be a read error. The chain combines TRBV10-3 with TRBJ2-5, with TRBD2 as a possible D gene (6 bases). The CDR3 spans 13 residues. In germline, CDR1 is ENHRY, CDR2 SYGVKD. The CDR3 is CAISEGLPETRYF. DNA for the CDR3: TGTGCCATCAGTGAGGGACTACCGGAGACCCGGTACTTC.

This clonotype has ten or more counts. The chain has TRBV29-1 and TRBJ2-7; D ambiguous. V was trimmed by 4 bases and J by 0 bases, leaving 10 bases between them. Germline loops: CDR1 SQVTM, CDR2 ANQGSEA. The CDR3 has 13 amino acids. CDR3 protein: CSVGAGSSYEQYF. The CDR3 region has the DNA TGCAGCGTTGGGGCAGGAAGCTCCTACGAGCAGTACTTC.

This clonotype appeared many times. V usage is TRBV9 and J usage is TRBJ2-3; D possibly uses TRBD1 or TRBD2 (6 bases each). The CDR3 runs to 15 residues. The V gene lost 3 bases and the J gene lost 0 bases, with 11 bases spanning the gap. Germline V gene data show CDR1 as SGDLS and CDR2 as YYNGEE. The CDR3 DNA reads TGTGCCAGCAGCGGGGGGGCGACTAGCACAGATACGCAGTATTTT. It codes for CASSGGATSTDTQYF.

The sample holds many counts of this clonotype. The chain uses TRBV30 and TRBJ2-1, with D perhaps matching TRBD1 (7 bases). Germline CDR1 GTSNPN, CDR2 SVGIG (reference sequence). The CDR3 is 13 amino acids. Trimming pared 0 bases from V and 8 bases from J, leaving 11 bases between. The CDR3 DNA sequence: TGTGCCTGGAGTGTTACCAGGGGGGATGAGCAGTTCTTC. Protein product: CAWSVTRGDEQFF.